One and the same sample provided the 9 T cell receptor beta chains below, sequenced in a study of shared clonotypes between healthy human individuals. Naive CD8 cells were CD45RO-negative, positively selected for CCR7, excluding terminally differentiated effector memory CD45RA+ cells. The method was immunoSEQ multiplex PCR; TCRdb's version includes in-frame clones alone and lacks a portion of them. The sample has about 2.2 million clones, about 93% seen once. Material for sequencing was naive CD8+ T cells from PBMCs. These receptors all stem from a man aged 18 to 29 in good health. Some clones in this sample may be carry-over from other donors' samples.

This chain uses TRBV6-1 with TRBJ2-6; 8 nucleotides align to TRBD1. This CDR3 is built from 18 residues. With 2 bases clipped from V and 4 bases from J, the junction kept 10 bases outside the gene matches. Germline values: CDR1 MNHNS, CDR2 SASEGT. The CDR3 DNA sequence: TGTGCCAGCAGTGAATGGGACAGGCCCCCTTGGGGGGCCAACGTCCTGACTTTC. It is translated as CASSEWDRPPWGANVLTF.

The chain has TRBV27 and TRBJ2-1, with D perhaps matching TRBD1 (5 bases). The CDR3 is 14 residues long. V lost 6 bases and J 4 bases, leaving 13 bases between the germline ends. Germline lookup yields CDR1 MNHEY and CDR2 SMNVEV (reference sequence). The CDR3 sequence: CASSFRVGYNEQFF. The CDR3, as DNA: TGTGCCAGCAGCTTCAGGGTTGGATACAATGAGCAGTTCTTC.

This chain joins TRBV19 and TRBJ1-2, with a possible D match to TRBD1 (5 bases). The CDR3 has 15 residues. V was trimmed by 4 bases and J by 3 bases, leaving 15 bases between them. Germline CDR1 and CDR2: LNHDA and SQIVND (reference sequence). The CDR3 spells CASSTDSRPHYGYTF. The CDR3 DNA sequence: TGTGCCAGTAGTACCGACAGTCGACCACACTATGGCTACACCTTC.

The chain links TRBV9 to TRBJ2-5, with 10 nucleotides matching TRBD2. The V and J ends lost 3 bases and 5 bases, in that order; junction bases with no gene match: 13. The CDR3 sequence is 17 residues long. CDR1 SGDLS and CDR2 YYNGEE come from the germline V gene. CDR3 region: CASSATSYEREGETQYF. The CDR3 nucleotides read TGTGCCAGCAGCGCCACCTCGTACGAGCGGGAGGGGGAGACCCAGTACTTC.

CDR3 sequence: CSVEFLRDQETQYF. The DNA for the CDR3 is TGCAGCGTTGAATTTCTCAGGGACCAAGAGACCCAGTACTTC. The chain combines TRBV29-1 with TRBJ2-5; a weak D match, TRBD1 (5 bases). The CDR3 is 14 residues long. Trimming pared 2 bases from V and 0 bases from J, leaving 10 bases between. CDR1 is SQVTM and CDR2 is ANQGSEA in the germline V gene.

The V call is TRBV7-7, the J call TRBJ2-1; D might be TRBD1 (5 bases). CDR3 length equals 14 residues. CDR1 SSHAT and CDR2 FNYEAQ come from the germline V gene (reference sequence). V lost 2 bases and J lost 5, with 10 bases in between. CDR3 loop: CASSLKWGDNEQFF. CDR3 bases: TGTGCCAGCAGCTTAAAATGGGGCGACAATGAGCAGTTCTTC. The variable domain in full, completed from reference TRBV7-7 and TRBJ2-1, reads GAGVSQSPRYKVTKRGQDVTLRCDPISSHATLYWYQQALGQGPEFLTYFNYEAQPDKSGLPSDRFSAERPEGSISTLTIQRTEQRDSAMYRCASSLKWGDNEQFFGPGTRLTVL.

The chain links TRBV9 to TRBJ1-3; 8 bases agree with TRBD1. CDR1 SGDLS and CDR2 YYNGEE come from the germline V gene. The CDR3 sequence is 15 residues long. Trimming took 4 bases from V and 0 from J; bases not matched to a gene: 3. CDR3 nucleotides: TGTGCCAGCAGCCATACAGGGGGCTCTGGAAACACCATATATTTT. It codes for CASSHTGGSGNTIYF.

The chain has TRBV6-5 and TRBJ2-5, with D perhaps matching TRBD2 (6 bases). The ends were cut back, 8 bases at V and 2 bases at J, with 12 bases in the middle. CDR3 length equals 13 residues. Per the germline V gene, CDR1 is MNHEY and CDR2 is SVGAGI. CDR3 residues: CASHGGIQETQYF. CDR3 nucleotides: TGTGCCAGCCACGGCGGGATACAAGAGACCCAGTACTTC.

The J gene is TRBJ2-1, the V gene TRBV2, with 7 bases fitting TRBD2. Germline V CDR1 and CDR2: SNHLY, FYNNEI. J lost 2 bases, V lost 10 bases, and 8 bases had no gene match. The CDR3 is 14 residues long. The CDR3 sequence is CANPPSGTYNEQFF. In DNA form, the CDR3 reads TGTGCCAACCCCCCCAGCGGGACCTACAATGAGCAGTTCTTC.